This T cell receptor beta chain appears in the sequencing data of a study of OX40 agonist ivuxolimab in advanced cancers. Study details: Partial responses were recorded for three patients, including one with hepatocellular carcinoma and two with cutaneous melanoma.

TCRdb's table, derived via immunoSEQ multiplex PCR, lists solely in-frame clones and lacks some. The data show 69,000 or so clones, around 85% seen once. Sequences were derived from CD4+ or CD8+ T cells sorted from blood, sampled in a trial of the OX40 agonist ivuxolimab. The receptor comes from an adult with an advanced solid tumor such as melanoma, head and neck, liver or kidney cancer.

This CDR3 is CASSQDIKRGPYEQYF. CDR3 DNA sequence: TGCGCCAGCAGCCAAGATATCAAACGGGGGCCCTACGAGCAGTACTTC. The chain has TRBV4-3 and TRBJ2-7; TRBD1 or TRBD2 may be the D gene (6 bases each). Germline lookup yields CDR1 LGHNA and CDR2 YSLEER. Trimming stripped 0 bases from V and 2 bases from J, with 14 bases between. CDR3 length: 16 amino acids.